Listed here is a single TCR beta chain. Its antigen target is currently unknown. A much larger clone sits a single nucleotide away, making a read error possible. The sample's time point label is to be understood as: newly diagnosed GD, antithyroid drugs for less than 3 months. For both TCR sequencing and RNA sequencing, RNA was extracted from PBMCs in TRIzol. The diagnosis of Graves' disease was made according to American Thyroid Association guidelines. Patients for the study were recruited at an endocrinology department in Xi'an, China. Each patient gave 7.5 to 10 milliliters of peripheral blood, collected in an EDTA anticoagulant tube. Ficoll Paque Plus density gradient separation was used to isolate PBMCs, and no further T cell sorting was done. RNA quality was checked with an Agilent 2100 Bioanalyzer and agarose gel, and concentration with a NanoDrop 2000. The library was prepared using multiplex PCR. Sequencing instrument: Illumina HiSeq 4000. CDR3 regions were amplified by Arm-PCR with iRepertoire HTBI primers to construct TCR beta libraries. Before sequencing, the PCR products underwent gel purification. For the original study's pipeline: Gene usage analysis of CDR3 amino acid clonotypes used the 60 to 75 TRBV and 14 to 15 TRBJ segments found across samples. COPE and FqMerger were used to merge the filtered high-quality paired reads into contigs. BLAST was used to align contigs to IMGT TRBV, TRBD and TRBJ reference genes, and CDR3 was defined according to IMGT. Clonotypes above 0.1% frequency were classified as highly expanded clones. Repertoire diversity was measured by Shannon entropy, and V-J evenness by the Gini coefficient. Clonotypes shared by more than one individual were considered public. TCRdb reprocessed the public reads (quality trimming at Q25 with fastp, clone calling with MiXCR) and kept in-frame beta chains. Every entry covers one CDR3 protein and lists the most common genes and DNA from its rows. The V and J calls follow TCRdb's processing rather than the paper's. The sample records 250,000 to 300,000 distinct CDR3 sequences, 18% of which are singletons. Clones ranked in the top ten supply 12% to 15% of the sample.

This sample is drawn from a study of regulatory T cells in long-lasting Graves disease (dated by TCRdb to the early 2020s). The study in broad terms: Antithyroid drugs had been taken for less than 3 months by newly diagnosed Graves' disease patients. Patients with persistent Graves' disease were compared with patients with newly diagnosed Graves' disease using TCR sequencing and RNA sequencing of peripheral blood. The study was registered as a clinical trial and conducted in China. TCR sequencing covered some 13 persistent and approximately 20 newly diagnosed Graves' disease patients, about 35 samples in total.

Here is what the overall study found, with its caveats: Lower TCR Shannon entropy and fewer highly expanded clones were observed in persistent Graves' disease patients than in newly diagnosed patients, which suggested clonal expansion. Sequencing and analysis were limited to the TCR beta chain. As a limitation, the authors acknowledged that the small sample size may reduce accuracy. More public clonotypes were shared among persistent patients (under 3,000) than among newly diagnosed patients (966). The study examined only peripheral blood because the primary lesion, thyroid tissue, could not be accessed.

In addition, the sample was reused for a study of T cells in Graves' hyperthyroidism and ophthalmopathy. Per the second study: A patient counted as having stable Graves' hyperthyroidism if no progression to ophthalmopathy occurred over 18 months of follow-up. Hyperthyroidism patients were newly diagnosed, with disease duration under 2 months, and aged 18 to 65 years. Any patient with an uncontrolled infection, another autoimmune disease, pregnancy or lactation was excluded. Diagnoses relied on clinical symptoms, serum thyroxine and TRAb, thyroid ultrasound and orbital computed tomography. For the first round of RT-PCR on the TCR CDR3, the HTBI primer set was used together with the Qiagen OneStep RT-PCR kit. Most expanded thyroid clonotypes (frequency above 0.001) were also detected in blood, suggesting blood repertoires may reflect thyroid immune responses. Ophthalmopathy was separated from stable hyperthyroidism by a 13 V-J signature model, with just over 85% sensitivity and roughly 81% specificity obtained in cross-validation and 80%/75% obtained in testing. In validation, progression to ophthalmopathy was predicted by the model with 55% to 71% sensitivity and about 72% specificity, a median of 6.5 months before onset. A discovery cohort of about a hundred patients, roughly 45 with Graves' ophthalmopathy and 55 to 60 with stable Graves' hyperthyroidism, was used to find distinguishing TCR V-J signatures. An independent validation cohort of under 20 hyperthyroidism patients and about 16 patients who later progressed to ophthalmopathy tested prospective prediction of ophthalmopathy. For training and testing, the 100 or so patients in the discovery cohort were randomly divided in a 7:3 ratio. The study also compared thyroid tissue and blood T-cell repertoires from several Graves' hyperthyroidism patients. After sampling, hyperthyroidism patients received methimazole starting at 30 mg daily, and ophthalmopathy patients received high-dose intravenous methylprednisolone. Libraries were constructed in a second round of multiplex PCR, after which size selection and purification were carried out. Paired-end sequencing of the libraries was performed with 100 bp reads on an Illumina HiSeq2000. SOAPnuke was used to process the raw data, throwing out any read that contained adapters or uncalled bases, had a mean Phred below 15, or lacked an exact constant-primer or identifier match. COPE v1.2.5 was used to merge high-quality paired reads, and clonotypes were defined as unique nucleotide sequences. MiTCR v1.1 was used to align the clonotypes against IMGT TRBV, TRBD and TRBJ reference segments. The analysis included only V-J combinations with a frequency above 0.0001, which together covered approximately 99% of the repertoires. The TCS score was defined as the ratio of F50 (clonal expansion) to E x V (chaos), calculated using BLOSUM62-based TCRdist between CDR3 peptides within each V-J. Welch's t-statistics and random forest reduced roughly 540 V-J features to around 14, which were used in a naive Bayes classifier (R e1071). Sample size was not statistically predetermined, and blinding of investigators to group allocation was not performed. The paper reports TCR Vbeta CDR3 sequencing of some 140 peripheral blood samples: around 45 ophthalmopathy, about 75 hyperthyroidism and about 17 progressor patients.

This sample comprised peripheral blood mononuclear cells (PBMCs), obtained at new diagnosis, from a patient treated with antithyroid drugs. The sequence derives from a woman aged 25-40 years with Graves disease. Donor details come from another sample of the same person, matched by shared clones.

This receptor has the CDR3 CASSHGGYYGYTF. The DNA sequence follows: TGTGCCAGCAGTCATGGTGGTTACTATGGCTACACCTTC. This chain is built from TRBV6-1 and TRBJ1-2, with the D gene call left open. The CDR3, cysteine through phenylalanine, is 13 amino acids long. Only the CDR3 DNA is retained, 39 bases long and in frame from the first base. According to the germline V gene, CDR1 reads MNHNS and CDR2 reads SASEGT. A distance of 10 bases separates the germline ends of V and J, which lose 5 bases and 3 bases respectively.